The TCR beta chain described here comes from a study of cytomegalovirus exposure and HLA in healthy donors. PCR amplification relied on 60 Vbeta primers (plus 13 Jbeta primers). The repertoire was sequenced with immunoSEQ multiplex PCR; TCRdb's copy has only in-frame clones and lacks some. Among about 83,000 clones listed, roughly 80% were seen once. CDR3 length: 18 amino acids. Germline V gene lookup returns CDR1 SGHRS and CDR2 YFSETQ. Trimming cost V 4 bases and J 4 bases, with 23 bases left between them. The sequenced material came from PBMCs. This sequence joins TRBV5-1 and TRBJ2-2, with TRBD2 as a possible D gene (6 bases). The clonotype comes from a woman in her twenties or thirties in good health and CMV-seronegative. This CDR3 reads CASSPTATRSYGTGELFF. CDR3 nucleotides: TGCGCCAGCAGCCCGACCGCGACTAGGTCTTATGGCACCGGGGAGCTGTTTTTT. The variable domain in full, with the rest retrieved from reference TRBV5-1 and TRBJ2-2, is KAGVTQTPRYLIKTRGQQVTLSCSPISGHRSVSWYQQTPGQGLQFLFEYFSETQRNKGNFPGRFSGRQFSNSRSEMNVSTLELGDSALYLCASSPTATRSYGTGELFFGEGSRLTVL.